This T cell receptor (beta chain) stems from a study of blood T cell repertoires in COVID-19. Whole-study context: T cells, B-cell-depleted T cells, or PBMCs supplied cDNA or gDNA.

Some clones are missing from TCRdb's copy, which holds only in-frame ones; the method was immunoSEQ multiplex PCR. Of hundreds of thousands of clones listed, around 90% are singletons. Deletions cut 4 bases from V and 3 bases from J, with 13 bases between. The CDR3 is made up of 15 amino acids. Germline CDR1 and CDR2: MNHEY and SVGEGT. This chain connects TRBV6-2 or TRBV6-3 to TRBJ1-5; possibly TRBD1 for D (5 bases). Material: peripheral blood. The TCR comes from a woman aged 35 to 49 who had recovered from COVID-19. CDR3 sequence: CASSSWAGDNQPQHF. CDR3 DNA: TGTGCCAGCAGTTCCTGGGCGGGGGACAATCAGCCCCAGCATTTT.